This TCR beta chain was identified in a study of CD8 T cells in Susac syndrome. CDR3 size: 13 residues. Trimming took off 3 bases at V and 7 bases at J, with 10 bases between the two ends. CDR1 and CDR2 from the germline V gene are KGHSH and LQKENI. RNA, at about 0.45 to 1 ug, was reverse transcribed with random hexamers. The TCR beta CDR3 was amplified by immunoSEQ multiplex PCR across 54 Vbeta, 13 Jbeta. TCRdb passed the immunoSEQ multiplex PCR reads through MiXCR, listing each CDR3 protein once. Found here are 200,000 or so distinct CDR3 sequences, roughly 96% of them singletons; the top ten hold approximately 0.093%. TCR beta from blood CD8+ and CD4+ T cells was sequenced.

Sequencing was done on a sample of CD4+ T cells from PBMCs. The chain carries TRBV18 and TRBJ2-1, with TRBD1 as a possible D gene (5 bases). This TCR derives from a human donor with multiple sclerosis. CDR3 nucleotide sequence: TGTGCCAGCTCACCTTCGAAGGGGAATGAGCAGTTCTTC. The encoded protein is CASSPSKGNEQFF.